Given below is one TCR beta chain in context. The Seattle patients joined while their infection was active and were tracked longitudinally afterward. Trimming removed 4 bases from V and 8 bases from J, with 11 bases in between. Germline CDR1 reads WNHNN; CDR2 reads SYGVQD (reference sequence). This CDR3 has 12 residues. The data derive from a study of blood T cell repertoires in COVID-19. The overall study: Samples came from the United States, Italy and Spain, spanning acute and convalescent COVID-19. The analysed material was cDNA or gDNA that came from T cells, B-cell-depleted T cells, or PBMCs.

As handled by the study authors: Nucleated cell counts were estimated from reference gene primer amplification. Sequenced by immunoSEQ multiplex PCR; TCRdb stores in-frame clones only, minus some. V and J calls and clone size are copied from that table; D and trimming were computed from the DNA. The table has fewer than 300,000 clones, about nine tenths seen once; the top ten hold roughly 5.9%. V is TRBV10-1 and J is TRBJ1-1; D may be TRBD1 (6 bases). The TCR originated in a woman aged 50 to 60 with COVID-19, enrolled during active disease. The sample consisted of peripheral blood. In nucleotides, the CDR3 is TGCGCCAGCAGTGGAGCAGGGGACGAAGCTTTCTTT. Its protein is CASSGAGDEAFF.